These T cell receptor beta chains were read from a single sample in a study of metastatic and nonmetastatic thyroid tumors. TCRdb re-analyzed the PCR reads through MiXCR. This sample has tens of thousands of clones; 24% occur once, and the top ten carry 3.4%. The specimen sequenced was blood. The receptors were gathered from a male donor with papillary thyroid cancer or a benign thyroid nodule (not recorded which). Some clones in this sample may be carry-over from other donors' samples. The CDR3 runs from the conserved cysteine through the conserved F or W. Fields, in order: D gene, J gene, clone size, V gene, CDR3 DNA, CDR3 protein. D genes are given only for firm matches. Clone size, where shown, is once, few, many, or a class for clones that have expanded.

d_call: -
j_call: TRBJ1-3
clone_size: -
v_call: TRBV6-9
cdr3_nt: TGTGCCAGCAGTTATCCCCGGAGTCCCTCTGGAAACACCATATATTTT
cdr3_aa: CASSYPRSPSGNTIYF

d_call: -
j_call: TRBJ2-2
clone_size: many
v_call: TRBV14
cdr3_nt: TGTGCCAGCAGTCGAACAGGGAGGTCCGCCGGGGAGCTGTTTTTT
cdr3_aa: CASSRTGRSAGELFF

d_call: -
j_call: TRBJ1-1
clone_size: many
v_call: TRBV4-1
cdr3_nt: TGCGCCAGCAGCCAAGATATTTTATTGTGGCGCTCTGAAGCTTTCTTT
cdr3_aa: CASSQDILLWRSEAFF

d_call: -
j_call: TRBJ1-2
clone_size: -
v_call: TRBV6-1
cdr3_nt: TGTGCCAGCCAGCGACAAGACTATGGCTACACCTTC
cdr3_aa: CASQRQDYGYTF

d_call: -
j_call: TRBJ1-2
clone_size: many
v_call: TRBV6-1
cdr3_nt: TGTGCCAGCAGTGACCGCGGGGATAACTATGGCTACACCTTC
cdr3_aa: CASSDRGDNYGYTF

d_call: TRBD2
j_call: TRBJ2-1
clone_size: -
v_call: TRBV7-8
cdr3_nt: TGTGCCAGCAGCTTGGCACTAGCGGGAGTTGATGAGCAGTTCTTC
cdr3_aa: CASSLALAGVDEQFF

d_call: TRBD1
j_call: TRBJ2-1
clone_size: many
v_call: TRBV15
cdr3_nt: TGTGCCATTACAGGGGACGAGCAGTTCTTC
cdr3_aa: CAITGDEQFF

d_call: -
j_call: TRBJ2-5
clone_size: many
v_call: TRBV6-5
cdr3_nt: TGTGCCAGCAGTTACTCCTACCAAGAGACCCAGTACTTC
cdr3_aa: CASSYSYQETQYF

d_call: TRBD2
j_call: TRBJ2-7
clone_size: few
v_call: TRBV6-1
cdr3_nt: TGTGCCAGCAGACTTTTTAGCGGGAGCAAGTACGAGCAGTACTTC
cdr3_aa: CASRLFSGSKYEQYF

d_call: TRBD1
j_call: TRBJ1-2
clone_size: -
v_call: TRBV28
cdr3_nt: TGTGCCAGCAGTTTAAAATTCGCAACACAGGGGGCCGTAAAAAAATATTATGGCTACACCTTC
cdr3_aa: CASSLKFATQGAVKKYYGYTF

d_call: -
j_call: TRBJ2-7
clone_size: many
v_call: TRBV6-1
cdr3_nt: TGTGCCAGCAGTTCCCAGGGGGGCGAGCAGTACTTC
cdr3_aa: CASSSQGGEQYF

d_call: TRBD2
j_call: TRBJ2-1
clone_size: few
v_call: TRBV20-1
cdr3_nt: TGCAGTGCTAGGTCCCCGGGGTTACTAGCGGGAGGTGAGCAGTTCTTC
cdr3_aa: CSARSPGLLAGGEQFF

d_call: TRBD2
j_call: TRBJ2-4
clone_size: many
v_call: TRBV20-1
cdr3_nt: TGCAGTGCAAAGCGGGAGCTGGCCAAAAACATTCAGTACTTC
cdr3_aa: CSAKRELAKNIQYF

d_call: TRBD1
j_call: TRBJ2-7
clone_size: many
v_call: TRBV5-6
cdr3_nt: TGTGCCAGCAGCTTGGCCGGGACAGGGTCATACGAGCAGTACTTC
cdr3_aa: CASSLAGTGSYEQYF

d_call: -
j_call: TRBJ1-1
clone_size: many
v_call: TRBV11-2
cdr3_nt: TGTGCCAGCAGCCTCAGGGATGAGGACACTGAAGCTTTCTTT
cdr3_aa: CASSLRDEDTEAFF

d_call: -
j_call: TRBJ1-4
clone_size: many
v_call: TRBV6-1
cdr3_nt: TGTGCCAGCAAGGAAACCTCCCTTTTAACTAATGAAAAACTGTTTTTT
cdr3_aa: CASKETSLLTNEKLFF

d_call: -
j_call: TRBJ2-7
clone_size: -
v_call: TRBV7-2
cdr3_nt: TGTGCCAGCAGCCCCACGACAGGCTCCTACGAGCAGTACTTC
cdr3_aa: CASSPTTGSYEQYF

d_call: -
j_call: TRBJ2-3
clone_size: few
v_call: TRBV19
cdr3_nt: TGTGCCAGTAGTCTTCGGGGGACGGTTGATACGCAGTATTTT
cdr3_aa: CASSLRGTVDTQYF

d_call: TRBD2
j_call: TRBJ2-7
clone_size: many
v_call: TRBV20-1
cdr3_nt: TGCAGTGCCCCCGTGGCGGGAGGGCCTTCCTACGAGCAGTACTTC
cdr3_aa: CSAPVAGGPSYEQYF

d_call: TRBD2
j_call: TRBJ2-1
clone_size: many
v_call: TRBV28
cdr3_nt: TGTGCCAGTCCCGGACTAGCGGGGGATTACAATGAGCAGTTCTTC
cdr3_aa: CASPGLAGDYNEQFF

d_call: -
j_call: TRBJ1-5
clone_size: -
v_call: TRBV6-1
cdr3_nt: TGTGCCAGCAGCCTAAGGGGTGGCTATCAGCCCCAGCATTTT
cdr3_aa: CASSLRGGYQPQHF

d_call: TRBD2
j_call: TRBJ2-5
clone_size: many
v_call: TRBV10-3
cdr3_nt: TGTGCCATCAGATCTAGCGGGGAAGAGACCCAGTACTTC
cdr3_aa: CAIRSSGEETQYF

d_call: -
j_call: TRBJ1-5
clone_size: many
v_call: TRBV11-2
cdr3_nt: TGTGCCAGCAGCACCCTTCCCGGTGAGCCCCAGCATTTT
cdr3_aa: CASSTLPGEPQHF